The 21 T cell receptor beta chains below were found in one sample sequenced in a study of technical replicates of blood from a handful of donors. Libraries were prepared by immunoSEQ multiplex PCR; TCRdb keeps only in-frame clonotypes and omits some of them. Of 99,000 or so clones listed, 95% are singletons. The sequenced material came from T cells isolated from PBMCs. The source of these receptors is a human donor in good health.

The rearrangement links TRBV4-1 to TRBJ1-5; D ambiguous. Germline lookup yields CDR1 MGHRA and CDR2 YSYEKL. The CDR3 is made up of 17 amino acids. V was clipped by 2 bases and J by 4 bases, with 18 bases between them. The CDR3 here is CASSQNVLRGWNQPQHF. DNA of the CDR3: TGCGCCAGCAGCCAAAATGTGCTGAGAGGGTGGAATCAGCCCCAGCATTTT.

The chain combines TRBV5-1 with TRBJ2-7; 8 bases fit TRBD2. Trimming took 1 base from V and 3 from J; bases not matched to a gene: 6. The CDR3 runs to 15 residues. Per the germline V gene, CDR1 is SGHRS and CDR2 is YFSETQ. The CDR3 spells CASSLSVGGDYEQYF. As DNA, the CDR3 is TGCGCCAGCAGCTTGTCCGTCGGGGGGGACTACGAGCAGTACTTC.

V is TRBV6-1 and J is TRBJ1-6; no definite D call. The V end was cut by 0 bases, the J end by 3 bases, with 18 bases between. CDR1 and CDR2 from the germline V gene are MNHNS and SASEGT. The CDR3 totals 19 residues. Written as DNA, the CDR3 is TGTGCCAGCAGTGAAGCGCCTTTTCGTGGGCCTAACTATAATTCACCCCTCCACTTT. Encoded protein: CASSEAPFRGPNYNSPLHF.

The CDR3 loop is CASNRGGVTDTQYF. The CDR3 region has the DNA TGTGCCAGCAATCGCGGCGGGGTGACAGATACGCAGTATTTT. The rearrangement links TRBV2 to TRBJ2-3; D perhaps matches TRBD2 (6 bases). The germline V gene has CDR1 SNHLY and CDR2 FYNNEI. The CDR3 consists of 14 residues. Trimming removed 7 bases from V and 3 bases from J, with 14 bases in between.

The chain combines TRBV2 with TRBJ2-1; 10 bases line up with TRBD2. Germline V CDR1 and CDR2: SNHLY, FYNNEI. The CDR3 has 16 amino acids. The V and J ends lost 3 bases and 4 bases, in that order; junction bases with no gene match: 6. For the CDR3, the DNA is TGTGCCAGCAGTGACGCTAGCGGGAGCGGGTACAATGAGCAGTTCTTC. Its protein is CASSDASGSGYNEQFF.

The J gene is TRBJ2-5, the V gene TRBV28; 14 bases are a match to TRBD2. After removal of 6 bases from V and 5 bases from J, the junction contained 14 bases not matched to a gene. CDR1 MDHEN and CDR2 SYDVKM come from the germline V gene. The CDR3 loop spans 18 amino acids. CDR3 bases: TGTGCCAGCAGGGGAGGACTAGCGGGAGGAGGGGACAGGGAGACCCAGTACTTC. Encoded protein: CASRGGLAGGGDRETQYF.

The gene calls are TRBV10-1 and TRBJ2-1; 8 bases map to TRBD1. The CDR3 extends over 16 amino acids. Per germline, CDR1 WNHNN and CDR2 SYGVQD (reference sequence). The V gene end was trimmed by 6 bases and the J gene end by 7 bases; junction bases not matched to a gene: 14. CDR3 in amino acids: CASSEITGQVLNEQFF. As DNA, the CDR3 is TGCGCCAGCAGCGAAATTACGGGACAGGTCCTTAATGAGCAGTTCTTC.

This clone has a single count. This chain uses TRBV19 with TRBJ2-3; TRBD2 matches 10 bases. The V segment lost 1 base and the J segment 8 bases; nucleotides outside the gene matches: 9. Germline assignment: CDR1 LNHDA and CDR2 SQIVND (reference sequence). The CDR3 runs to 16 residues. The CDR3 here is CASSIGPSGGRGTQYF. The DNA for the CDR3 is TGTGCCAGTAGTATAGGCCCTAGCGGGGGCCGGGGTACGCAGTATTTT.

The V call is TRBV10-1, the J call TRBJ1-2; D is ambiguous. The CDR3 runs to 16 residues. V lost 8 bases, J lost 3 bases, and 22 bases lay in between. CDR1 is WNHNN, CDR2 SYGVQD, per germline (reference sequence). This CDR3 reads CASPRGPFEVDYGYTF. The DNA for the CDR3 is TGCGCCAGCCCTCGTGGCCCCTTTGAGGTGGACTATGGCTACACCTTC.

This sequence joins TRBV19 and TRBJ2-3; D gene unclear. The ends were cut back, 7 bases at V and 2 bases at J, with 10 bases in the middle. This CDR3 contains 13 residues. The germline V gene has CDR1 LNHDA and CDR2 SQIVND (reference sequence). This CDR3 is CASNLRYTDTQYF. The CDR3 coding sequence is TGTGCCAGTAACCTCCGGTACACAGATACGCAGTATTTT.

The chain has TRBV28 and TRBJ1-5; no clear D. CDR1 is MDHEN and CDR2 is SYDVKM in the germline V gene. The CDR3 extends over 15 amino acids. V gave up 0 bases and J gave up 6 bases, with 12 bases separating them. CDR3 in amino acids: CASSLWPAESQPQHF. The CDR3 nucleotides read TGTGCCAGCAGTTTATGGCCGGCGGAGAGTCAGCCCCAGCATTTT.

The rearrangement links TRBV5-1 to TRBJ2-1, with 9 positions matching TRBD2. Losses at the gene ends were 5 bases for V and 8 bases for J; bases not matched to a gene: 8. Germline V gene sequence: CDR1 SGHRS, CDR2 YFSETQ. This CDR3 is 14 amino acids long. This chain's CDR3 is CASRSGRLQDEQFF. The CDR3 DNA follows: TGCGCCAGCAGAAGCGGGAGGCTACAGGATGAGCAGTTCTTC.

V is TRBV6-5 and J is TRBJ1-1; 7 nucleotides line up with TRBD1. The junction had 7 bases not matched to a gene; V was cut back by 6 bases and J by 0 bases. Germline V CDR1 and CDR2: MNHEY, SVGAGI. The CDR3 has 15 residues. The CDR3 sequence is CASRHRGLMNTEAFF. CDR3 bases: TGTGCCAGCAGGCACAGGGGTTTAATGAACACTGAAGCTTTCTTT.

The V call is TRBV9, the J call TRBJ2-5, with TRBD1 as a possible D gene (6 bases). The CDR3 covers 15 residues. Trimming left V 3 bases short and J 1 base short, with 13 bases between. Germline V gene sequence: CDR1 SGDLS, CDR2 YYNGEE. Here the CDR3 DNA reads TGTGCCAGCAGCGGAGGGGGAATTGGCCAAGAGACCCAGTACTTC. Protein sequence: CASSGGGIGQETQYF. The whole variable domain, remainder taken from reference TRBV9 and TRBJ2-5, is DSGVTQTPKHLITATGQRVTLRCSPRSGDLSVYWYQQSLDQGLQFLIQYYNGEERAKGNILERFSAQQFPDLHSELNLSSLELGDSALYFCASSGGGIGQETQYFGPGTRLLVL.

This chain uses TRBV5-1 with TRBJ2-7; the D gene is possibly TRBD1 (5 bases). The V end lost 4 bases, the J end lost 7 bases, and 30 bases lay between the germline ends. Germline CDR1 and CDR2: SGHRS and YFSETQ. The CDR3 contains 18 residues. The DNA for the CDR3 is TGCGCCAGCAGCCTAGGGCAAGTCTCCCAGGGAACACTACGGGAGCAGTACTTC. Translated: CASSLGQVSQGTLREQYF.

The chain has TRBV6-5 and TRBJ2-7, with TRBD2 as a possible D gene (7 bases). Germline loops: CDR1 MNHEY, CDR2 SVGAGI. The V gene lost 3 bases and the J gene lost 4 bases, with 16 bases spanning the gap. The CDR3 totals 15 residues. Written as DNA, the CDR3 is TGTGCCAGCAGTTATTGGGAGGGGGGTACATACGAGCAGTACTTC. This translates into CASSYWEGGTYEQYF.

V is TRBV29-1 and J is TRBJ1-4; 10 bases are a match to TRBD1. The V and J ends lost 8 bases and 5 bases, in that order; junction bases with no gene match: 8. Germline values: CDR1 SQVTM, CDR2 ANQGSEA. This CDR3 is built from 14 residues. CDR3 in amino acids: CSTRTGQGNEKLFF. DNA of the CDR3: TGCAGCACACGAACGGGACAGGGGAATGAAAAACTGTTTTTT. The variable domain in full, with the rest retrieved from reference TRBV29-1 and TRBJ1-4, is SAVISQKPSRDICQRGTSLTIQCQVDSQVTMMFWYRQQPGQSLTLIATANQGSEATYESGFVIDKFPISRPNLTFSTLTVSNMSPEDSSIYLCSTRTGQGNEKLFFGSGTQLSVL.

The V call is TRBV15, the J call TRBJ2-1; TRBD1 agrees at 12 bases. V shed 0 bases and J 5 bases; nucleotides not matched to a gene: 5. CDR1 LNHNV and CDR2 YYDKDF come from the germline V gene (reference sequence). The CDR3 loop spans 17 amino acids. This chain's CDR3 is CATSRDGTGGDHNEQFF. CDR3 sequence (DNA): TGTGCCACCAGCAGAGACGGGACAGGGGGCGACCACAATGAGCAGTTCTTC.

The V call is TRBV7-8, the J call TRBJ1-5, with 9 bases identical to TRBD1. This CDR3 is 15 amino acids long. Germline V gives CDR1 SGHVS, CDR2 FQNEAQ. V dropped 0 bases and J dropped 6; count of bases not matched to a gene: 3. The CDR3 region is CASSLAGTGRQPQHF. The CDR3 DNA reads TGTGCCAGCAGCTTAGCCGGGACAGGGCGTCAGCCCCAGCATTTT.

A few counts support this clone. CDR3 in DNA: TGTGCCAGCAGCGCTATGCTGGGCAGGGGGCGGTATGGCTACACCTTC. The encoded protein is CASSAMLGRGRYGYTF. The gene calls are TRBV7-9 and TRBJ1-2, with 8 bases that match TRBD1. Germline trimming cut 5 bases from V and 5 bases from J; bases unmatched to any gene: 13. Germline V gene lookup returns CDR1 SEHNR and CDR2 FQNEAQ (reference sequence). This CDR3 region has 16 residues.

This chain uses TRBV5-1 with TRBJ2-4; maybe TRBD1 (6 bases). This CDR3 is 18 amino acids long. Trimming left V 0 bases short and J 0 bases short, with 16 bases between. Per the germline V gene, CDR1 is SGHRS and CDR2 is YFSETQ. The DNA for the CDR3 is TGCGCCAGCAGCTTGGCCGCTCTTGGGGGCCTAGCCAAAAACATTCAGTACTTC. Encoded protein: CASSLAALGGLAKNIQYF.